The text below deals with one T cell receptor (beta chain). Its specificity is unknown. The data were taken from a study of OX40 agonist ivuxolimab in advanced cancers. Study findings and constraints: Relatively little clonal expansion, among the lowest observed, appeared in partial responders at 0.1-3.0 mg/kg. Mean expanded clone counts were higher in CD8+ than CD4+ T cells. Clonal expansion was seen in CD4+ and CD8+ blood T cells by week 6 at 0.1 to 3.0 mg/kg.

Sequencing was performed with immunoSEQ multiplex PCR; in TCRdb, only in-frame clones are kept and a portion is missing. Of around 78,000 clones in the sample, 81% are singletons; the top ten hold roughly 4.6%. The sample consisted of CD4+ or CD8+ T cells sorted from blood, taken in a trial of the OX40 agonist ivuxolimab. The sequence came from an adult with an advanced solid tumor such as melanoma, head and neck, liver or kidney cancer.

The CDR3 region has the DNA TGCGCCAGCAGCAGGGACGCTTACGACTCTTACTATGGCTACACCTTC. It codes for CASSRDAYDSYYGYTF. The rearrangement links TRBV5-1 to TRBJ1-2, with D possibly being TRBD1 (5 bases). V was pared by 4 bases and J by 3 bases, with 19 bases between. CDR3 length equals 16 residues. Germline V gene lookup returns CDR1 SGHRS and CDR2 YFSETQ.